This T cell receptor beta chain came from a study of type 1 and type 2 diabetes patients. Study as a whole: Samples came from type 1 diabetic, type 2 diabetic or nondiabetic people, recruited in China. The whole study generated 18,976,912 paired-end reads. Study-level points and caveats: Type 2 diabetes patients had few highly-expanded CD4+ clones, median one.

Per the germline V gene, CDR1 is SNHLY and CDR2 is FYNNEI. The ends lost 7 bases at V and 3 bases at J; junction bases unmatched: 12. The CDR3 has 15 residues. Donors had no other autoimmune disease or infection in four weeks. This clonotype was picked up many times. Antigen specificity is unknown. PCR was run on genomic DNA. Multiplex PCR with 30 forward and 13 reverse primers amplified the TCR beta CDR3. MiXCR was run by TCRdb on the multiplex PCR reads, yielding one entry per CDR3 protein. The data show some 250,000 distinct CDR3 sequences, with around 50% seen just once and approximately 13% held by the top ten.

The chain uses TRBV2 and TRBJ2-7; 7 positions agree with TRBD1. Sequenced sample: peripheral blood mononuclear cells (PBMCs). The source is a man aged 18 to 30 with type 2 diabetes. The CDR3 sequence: CASMSPTGPFYEQYF. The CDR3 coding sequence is TGTGCCAGCATGTCGCCGACAGGGCCGTTCTACGAGCAGTACTTC. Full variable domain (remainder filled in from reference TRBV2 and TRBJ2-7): EPEVTQTPSHQVTQMGQEVILRCVPISNHLYFYWYRQILGQKVEFLVSFYNNEISEKSEIFDDQFSVERPDGSNFTLKIRSTKLEDSAMYFCASMSPTGPFYEQYFGPGTRLTVT.